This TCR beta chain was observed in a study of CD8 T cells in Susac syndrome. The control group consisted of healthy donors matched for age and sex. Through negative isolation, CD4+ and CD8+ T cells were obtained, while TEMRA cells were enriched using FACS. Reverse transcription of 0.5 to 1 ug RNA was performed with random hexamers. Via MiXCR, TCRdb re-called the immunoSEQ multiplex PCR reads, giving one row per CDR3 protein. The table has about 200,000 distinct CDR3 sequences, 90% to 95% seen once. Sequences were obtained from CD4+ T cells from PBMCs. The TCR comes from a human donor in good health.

CDR3 region: CASSPVSYEQYF. The CDR3 nucleotides are TGTGCCAGCTCACCAGTCTCCTACGAGCAGTACTTC. The rearrangement links TRBV18 to TRBJ2-7; D is undetermined. In germline, CDR1 is KGHSH, CDR2 LQKENI. This CDR3 is 12 amino acids long. The V gene lost 2 bases and the J gene lost 0 bases, with 2 bases spanning the gap.